The rows below give T cell receptor beta chains drawn from one sample of a study of CD8 T cells in ankylosing spondylitis. In TCRdb, the 5' RACE reads were re-called with MiXCR into one record per CDR3 protein. The table includes more than 500,000 distinct CDR3 sequences, approximately 5% detected once. Sequenced material: blood, either unsorted or a sorted T cell fraction (not recorded which). These receptors came from a male donor with ankylosing spondylitis. Both conserved end residues are part of each CDR3. The order of the fields is V gene, D gene, clone size, J gene, CDR3 protein, CDR3 DNA. D genes are given only for firm matches. The size of a clone is reported for some rows only, either as once, few or many, or as a class for expanded clones.

v_gene: TRBV6-5
d_gene: NA
abundance: many
j_gene: TRBJ1-3
CDR3aa: CASSYSIVDSGNTIYF
CDR3nt: TGTGCCAGCAGTTACTCGATTGTCGATTCTGGAAACACCATATATTTT

v_gene: TRBV18
d_gene: NA
abundance: many
j_gene: TRBJ1-4
CDR3aa: CASSQRTGNEKLFF
CDR3nt: TGTGCCAGCTCACAACGGACGGGCAATGAAAAACTGTTTTTT

v_gene: TRBV5-1
d_gene: NA
abundance: many
j_gene: TRBJ1-5
CDR3aa: CASSSLKGGRNQPQHF
CDR3nt: TGCGCCAGCAGCTCCCTAAAGGGCGGACGCAATCAGCCCCAGCATTTT

v_gene: TRBV20-1
d_gene: NA
abundance: many
j_gene: TRBJ1-1
CDR3aa: CSAVSGNTEAFF
CDR3nt: TGCAGTGCCGTTTCGGGGAACACTGAAGCTTTCTTT

v_gene: TRBV6-2/TRBV6-3
d_gene: NA
abundance: many
j_gene: TRBJ2-5
CDR3aa: CASSSRGGQETQYF
CDR3nt: TGTGCCAGCAGCTCTCGAGGTGGGCAAGAGACCCAGTACTTC

v_gene: TRBV20-1
d_gene: NA
abundance: many
j_gene: TRBJ1-1
CDR3aa: CSARRFTEAFF
CDR3nt: TGCAGTGCTAGGCGGTTCACTGAAGCTTTCTTT

v_gene: TRBV29-1
d_gene: NA
abundance: many
j_gene: TRBJ1-2
CDR3aa: CSVAGAGDYGYTF
CDR3nt: TGCAGCGTTGCCGGGGCCGGGGACTATGGCTACACCTTC

v_gene: TRBV6-1
d_gene: TRBD2
abundance: many
j_gene: TRBJ2-1
CDR3aa: CASRLAGERGEQFF
CDR3nt: TGTGCCAGCAGGCTAGCGGGGGAAAGGGGCGAGCAGTTCTTC

v_gene: TRBV28
d_gene: NA
abundance: few
j_gene: TRBJ1-4
CDR3aa: CATGGRAANEKLFF
CDR3nt: TGTGCCACCGGGGGGCGAGCGGCTAATGAAAAACTGTTTTTT

v_gene: TRBV5-5
d_gene: NA
abundance: NA
j_gene: TRBJ2-1
CDR3aa: CASSLGTLEYNEQFF
CDR3nt: TGTGCCAGCAGCTTGGGCACTCTGGAATACAATGAGCAGTTCTTC

v_gene: TRBV2
d_gene: TRBD1
abundance: NA
j_gene: TRBJ1-2
CDR3aa: CATTMRGQGYGYTF
CDR3nt: TGTGCCACCACCATGAGGGGACAGGGGTATGGCTACACCTTC

v_gene: TRBV10-3
d_gene: NA
abundance: NA
j_gene: TRBJ1-1
CDR3aa: CAIKNREGDPQNTEAFF
CDR3nt: TGTGCCATCAAGAACCGGGAGGGGGACCCTCAGAACACTGAAGCTTTCTTT

v_gene: TRBV11-2
d_gene: TRBD1
abundance: NA
j_gene: TRBJ1-4
CDR3aa: CASSRTGGITYEKLFF
CDR3nt: TGTGCCAGCAGCCGCACAGGGGGTATCACTTATGAAAAACTGTTTTTT

v_gene: TRBV7-9
d_gene: NA
abundance: many
j_gene: TRBJ2-3
CDR3aa: CASSLANPGDTQYF
CDR3nt: TGTGCCAGCAGCTTAGCTAATCCGGGGGATACGCAGTATTTT

v_gene: TRBV12-3/TRBV12-4
d_gene: TRBD1
abundance: many
j_gene: TRBJ2-5
CDR3aa: CASSPRQGEMETQYF
CDR3nt: TGTGCCAGCAGTCCCCGACAGGGCGAGATGGAGACCCAGTACTTC

v_gene: TRBV27
d_gene: TRBD1
abundance: many
j_gene: TRBJ1-2
CDR3aa: CASSPHRGGYGYTF
CDR3nt: TGTGCCAGCAGTCCCCACAGGGGTGGCTATGGCTACACCTTC

v_gene: TRBV7-9
d_gene: NA
abundance: few
j_gene: TRBJ2-4
CDR3aa: CASSLARRDIQYF
CDR3nt: TGTGCCAGCAGCTTAGCTCGGCGGGACATTCAGTACTTC

v_gene: TRBV20-1
d_gene: NA
abundance: many
j_gene: TRBJ2-3
CDR3aa: CSASITDTQYF
CDR3nt: TGCAGTGCTAGCATCACAGATACGCAGTATTTT

v_gene: TRBV20-1
d_gene: NA
abundance: many
j_gene: TRBJ1-1
CDR3aa: CSARPFGQLNTEAFF
CDR3nt: TGCAGTGCTAGACCTTTCGGACAGCTGAACACTGAAGCTTTCTTT